The sample holds a few counts of the clone carrying this T cell receptor beta chain. Its antigen is as yet unknown. Method: immunoSEQ multiplex PCR; TCRdb's copy keeps in-frame clones and lacks some. The sample has around 23,000 clones; 75% to 85% are singletons. This CDR3 spans 15 amino acids. With 2 bases removed from V and 2 bases from J, the gap between germline ends came to 10 bases. Germline V gene lookup returns CDR1 MNHEY and CDR2 SMNVEV (reference sequence). These data are taken from a study of CD4 T cells in relation to SARS-CoV-2 and coronaviruses. The wider study: The negative reference was HIV-1 Nef peptide pool or peptide-free culture. General study points: Each donor contributed either pre-pandemic or post-infection samples, not both.

Unexposed donor CD4+ T cells date from about 2011-2018, before the COVID-19 pandemic. After about ten days of culture, CD4+ T cells were isolated. The TCR comes from a human donor in good health. Sequences were obtained from CD4+ T cells from PBMCs, cultured in vitro. J is TRBJ1-5 and V is TRBV27, with D possibly being TRBD1 (5 bases). CDR3 amino acids: CASSLEGNGNQPQHF. CDR3 in DNA: TGTGCCAGCAGTTTAGAGGGGAATGGCAATCAGCCCCAGCATTTT.